A single T cell receptor (beta chain) is shown here with its context. This clonotype has only a few counts. Its specific antigen is unknown. One base away there is no much larger clone; base qualities are not given. This entry is derived from a study of vaccination and CD4 T cells after COVID-19 (dated 2022 in TCRdb). About the full investigation: Every convalescent patient had a positive nasal swab PCR test for SARS-CoV-2, with mild disease in nine or ten patients and severe disease in one. The spike-specific CD4+ TCR repertoire was compared before and after mRNA vaccination in 10 COVID-19 convalescent patients and a few infection-naive healthy vaccine recipients. Post-vaccine blood samples were taken a median of 72 days after the second vaccine dose, with a range of 14 to 241 days. Control cultures received a CEFX viral epitope pool as the positive control, an HIV-1 Nef peptide pool as the negative control, or no peptide. Post-COVID blood samples from convalescent patients were collected a median of about 110 days after diagnosis, with a range of roughly 30 to 161 days. For stimulating the cultures, overlapping spike peptide pools were used, derived from SARS-CoV-2 as well as from the common cold coronaviruses HCoV-NL63, HCoV-OC43 and HCoV-229E. The convalescent cohort comprised six males and four females, including two Hispanic individuals, seven Caucasians, two Asians and one multiracial person. Participants got two doses of the Pfizer-BioNTech BNT162b2 vaccine (n=8) or two doses of the Moderna mRNA-1273 vaccine (n=2). Points the paper makes about the study in general: The median count of SARS-CoV-2-reactive clonotypes went up from around 21 after infection to approximately 40 after vaccination, although the change was not significant. Relatively few convalescent patients were included in the study, and early timepoints after natural infection were not analyzed. Among convalescent patients, a median about 86% of the SARS-CoV-2-reactive clones seen after vaccination appeared only after vaccination, which suggests priming specific to the vaccine. Of the vaccine-specific clones found in convalescent patients, nearly all (304 of 307) were mono-reactive for SARS-CoV-2 spike instead of being cross-reactive with common cold coronaviruses.

V is clipped by 5 bases and J by 7 bases, and the sequence between their germline boundaries is 20 bases long. Its CDR3 holds 15 amino acids, cysteine through phenylalanine. Only the CDR3 part of the read is kept: 45 bases, read in frame from the first base. The treatment or condition tag for this specimen amounts to: approximately 10-day PBMC culture with coronavirus spike peptide pools or control peptides (ViraFEST assay). The ViraFEST assay was used in the study, in which antigen-specific T cells were expanded with peptide pools and expanded clonotypes were subsequently identified by TCR sequencing. Positive SARS-CoV-2 PCR tests in the convalescent patients dated from March to December 2020, before Alpha, Beta and Delta variants emerged in the United States. Each well held around 2.1 million PBMCs cultured with approximately 9.2 ug/ml peptide pools in IMDM containing 5% human AB serum and around 9 IU/ml IL-2. Half of the culture medium was replaced with fresh IL-2-containing medium on days 3 and 7. After about 11 days of culture, CD4+ T cells were isolated by negative selection using the EasySep CD4+ T cell isolation kit. Ficoll-Paque Plus gradient centrifugation was used to isolate PBMCs from whole blood, and the isolated PBMCs were then either used fresh or cryopreserved at -140C. Each culture condition was generally run in triplicate wells.

Receptor libraries were prepared by PCR. DNA from cultured CD4+ T cells underwent TCR sequencing with the Oncomine TCR Beta short-read assay at the Johns Hopkins FTIC core. Genomic DNA was extracted from the cultured CD4+ T cells with the QIAamp micro DNA kit. Oncomine TCR Beta libraries made from cultured CD4+ T cells were pooled using unique dual indexes and sequenced on an Illumina iSeq 100. The original pipeline was this. Non-productive sequences were filtered out, and CDR3s that did not start with C, did not end with F or W, or were shorter than 7 amino acids were discarded. The MANAFEST web application identified antigen-specific clonotypes by comparing peptide-stimulated wells against reference wells and other culture wells. An FDR below 0.05, an odds ratio above 5, and a productive frequency above 0.1% in at least two of three replicate wells were required for clones to be considered positive. A clonotype was classed as cross-reactive if the clonotype showed significant expansion both in SARS-CoV-2 spike wells and in at least one common cold coronavirus spike condition. Similarity between CDR3 sequences was evaluated in R version 3.6.1 using Levenshtein distances (stringdist) and unrooted phylogenetic trees (ape). The public reads were run again by TCRdb, first through fastp at Q25 and then through MiXCR, and only productive beta chains were kept. Rows are combined by CDR3 protein, so each entry shows the most common genes and DNA. The V and J calls shown here were made by TCRdb, not taken from the authors' results. In this sample the table shows roughly 10,000 distinct CDR3 sequences, roughly 56% of which occur a single time. The top ten hold less than 10% of the sample.

The source material was CD4+ T cells from blood, cultured in vitro. The rearranged chain carries TRBV12-3 or TRBV12-4 and TRBJ1-2; the D gene lacks a confident call. The receptor was derived from a human donor who had recovered from COVID-19. DNA sequence: TGTGCCAGCAGTGTTTACAGTGGGTTTCTTCGTGGCTACACCTTC. Its product reads: CASSVYSGFLRGYTF.